The rows below give T cell receptor beta chains drawn from one sample of a study of metastatic and nonmetastatic thyroid tumors. TCRdb used MiXCR to call clones anew from the PCR reads. This sample carries 84,000 or so clones, around 7.8% of them seen once, and the ten largest clones take 8.8%. Sequencing was carried out using blood. Source of these receptors: a female donor with papillary thyroid cancer or a benign thyroid nodule (not recorded which). Some clones in this sample may be carry-over from other donors' samples. Both conserved end residues are part of each CDR3. Each record gives: J gene, clone size, CDR3 length, D gene, V gene, CDR3 protein, CDR3 DNA. A D gene is named only where the DNA matches it firmly. The size of a clone is reported for some rows only, either as once, few or many, or as a class for expanded clones.

J gene: TRBJ1-1
clone size: few
CDR3 length: 17
D gene: -
V gene: TRBV4-1
CDR3 protein: CASSQGQFRNLNTEAFF
CDR3 DNA: TGCGCCAGCAGCCAAGGCCAATTCCGAAATCTGAACACTGAAGCTTTCTTT

J gene: TRBJ2-2
clone size: many
CDR3 length: 17
D gene: TRBD1
V gene: TRBV11-2
CDR3 protein: CASSFHIQGANTGELFF
CDR3 DNA: TGTGCCAGCAGCTTTCATATACAGGGGGCTAACACCGGGGAGCTGTTTTTT

J gene: TRBJ1-6
clone size: few
CDR3 length: 15
D gene: TRBD1
V gene: TRBV6-1
CDR3 protein: CASSWQGARNSPLHF
CDR3 DNA: TGTGCCAGCAGTTGGCAGGGGGCGCGAAATTCACCCCTCCACTTT

J gene: TRBJ1-2
clone size: -
CDR3 length: 13
D gene: -
V gene: TRBV6-1
CDR3 protein: CASRGGTPYGYTF
CDR3 DNA: TGTGCCAGCCGGGGGGGGACCCCCTATGGCTACACCTTC

J gene: TRBJ2-5
clone size: -
CDR3 length: 15
D gene: -
V gene: TRBV10-1
CDR3 protein: CASSIPRPMEETQYF
CDR3 DNA: TGCGCCAGCAGTATCCCGAGACCGATGGAAGAGACCCAGTACTTC

J gene: TRBJ2-7
clone size: many
CDR3 length: 15
D gene: -
V gene: TRBV6-1
CDR3 protein: CASSQTWDKAYEQYF
CDR3 DNA: TGTGCCAGCAGTCAGACGTGGGACAAGGCCTACGAGCAGTACTTC

J gene: TRBJ2-2
clone size: many
CDR3 length: 14
D gene: -
V gene: TRBV7-3
CDR3 protein: CASSLWGAPGELFF
CDR3 DNA: TGTGCCAGCAGCTTATGGGGGGCCCCCGGGGAGCTGTTTTTT

J gene: TRBJ2-1
clone size: -
CDR3 length: 15
D gene: TRBD2
V gene: TRBV20-1
CDR3 protein: CSARDFSGTKDEQFF
CDR3 DNA: TGCAGTGCTAGAGATTTTAGCGGGACAAAGGATGAGCAGTTCTTC

J gene: TRBJ2-5
clone size: many
CDR3 length: 15
D gene: TRBD2
V gene: TRBV20-1
CDR3 protein: CSARDSTGGQETQYF
CDR3 DNA: TGCAGTGCGCGGGACTCCACGGGGGGCCAAGAGACCCAGTACTTC

J gene: TRBJ1-2
clone size: many
CDR3 length: 11
D gene: -
V gene: TRBV28
CDR3 protein: CASSSRRGYTF
CDR3 DNA: TGTGCCAGCAGCTCACGTAGAGGCTACACCTTC

J gene: TRBJ2-7
clone size: few
CDR3 length: 15
D gene: TRBD1
V gene: TRBV6-1
CDR3 protein: CANSELSGGAYEQYF
CDR3 DNA: TGTGCCAACAGTGAATTGTCAGGGGGCGCCTACGAGCAGTACTTC

J gene: TRBJ1-2
clone size: -
CDR3 length: 14
D gene: -
V gene: TRBV4-1
CDR3 protein: CASSQGGGRYGYTF
CDR3 DNA: TGCGCCAGCAGCCAAGGAGGGGGACGGTATGGCTACACCTTC

J gene: TRBJ2-2
clone size: many
CDR3 length: 15
D gene: -
V gene: TRBV2
CDR3 protein: CASRSRDKNTGELFF
CDR3 DNA: TGTGCCAGCAGGAGCCGGGACAAGAACACCGGGGAGCTGTTTTTT

J gene: TRBJ1-5
clone size: many
CDR3 length: 15
D gene: -
V gene: TRBV7-6
CDR3 protein: CASSETGSSNQPQHF
CDR3 DNA: TGTGCCAGCAGCGAAACCGGGAGTAGCAATCAGCCCCAGCATTTT

J gene: TRBJ2-5
clone size: -
CDR3 length: 15
D gene: TRBD2
V gene: TRBV7-2
CDR3 protein: CASSPQRGGGETQYF
CDR3 DNA: TGTGCCAGCAGCCCTCAGCGGGGGGGCGGAGAGACCCAGTACTTC

J gene: TRBJ2-5
clone size: -
CDR3 length: 19
D gene: TRBD2
V gene: TRBV2
CDR3 protein: CASSSQRTSGGGYQETQYF
CDR3 DNA: TGTGCCAGCAGCTCCCAGAGGACTAGCGGTGGGGGGTACCAAGAGACCCAGTACTTC

J gene: TRBJ2-3
clone size: many
CDR3 length: 19
D gene: TRBD2
V gene: TRBV7-3
CDR3 protein: CASSLMGLSAGGDTDTQYF
CDR3 DNA: TGTGCCAGCAGCTTAATGGGACTGTCGGCGGGGGGAGACACAGATACGCAGTATTTT

J gene: TRBJ1-6
clone size: many
CDR3 length: 15
D gene: TRBD1
V gene: TRBV30
CDR3 protein: CAWSEQGPVNSPLHF
CDR3 DNA: TGTGCCTGGAGTGAACAGGGGCCGGTGAATTCACCCCTCCACTTT

J gene: TRBJ2-5
clone size: many
CDR3 length: 15
D gene: TRBD1
V gene: TRBV15
CDR3 protein: CATSRGAGGKETQYF
CDR3 DNA: TGTGCCACCAGCAGAGGGGCAGGGGGCAAGGAGACCCAGTACTTC

J gene: TRBJ2-5
clone size: many
CDR3 length: 14
D gene: TRBD1
V gene: TRBV7-9
CDR3 protein: CASSATGTEETQYF
CDR3 DNA: TGTGCCAGCAGCGCGACCGGGACAGAAGAGACCCAGTACTTC

J gene: TRBJ1-5
clone size: many
CDR3 length: 15
D gene: -
V gene: TRBV20-1
CDR3 protein: CSAQRGANSNQPQHF
CDR3 DNA: TGCAGTGCACAGCGGGGCGCTAATAGCAATCAGCCCCAGCATTTT

J gene: TRBJ1-3
clone size: -
CDR3 length: 15
D gene: -
V gene: TRBV20-1
CDR3 protein: CSARAPLRGGNTIYF
CDR3 DNA: TGCAGTGCTAGAGCCCCCTTGAGGGGCGGAAACACCATATATTTT

J gene: TRBJ2-7
clone size: many
CDR3 length: 14
D gene: -
V gene: TRBV10-1
CDR3 protein: CASSENRAPYEQYF
CDR3 DNA: TGCGCCAGCAGTGAGAACAGGGCCCCTTACGAGCAGTACTTC

J gene: TRBJ2-1
clone size: many
CDR3 length: 15
D gene: -
V gene: TRBV20-1
CDR3 protein: CSARVASEDHNEQFF
CDR3 DNA: TGCAGTGCTAGAGTCGCTAGCGAGGACCACAATGAGCAGTTCTTC

J gene: TRBJ2-7
clone size: many
CDR3 length: 14
D gene: TRBD1
V gene: TRBV11-2
CDR3 protein: CASSLAGGSYEQYF
CDR3 DNA: TGTGCCAGCAGCTTAGCAGGGGGCTCCTACGAGCAGTACTTC

J gene: TRBJ1-6
clone size: many
CDR3 length: 15
D gene: -
V gene: TRBV5-6
CDR3 protein: CASSSEERGFSPLHF
CDR3 DNA: TGTGCCAGCAGCTCTGAGGAGCGGGGGTTTTCACCCCTCCACTTT

J gene: TRBJ1-2
clone size: -
CDR3 length: 15
D gene: -
V gene: TRBV6-1
CDR3 protein: CASAWGRALGYGYTF
CDR3 DNA: TGTGCCAGCGCCTGGGGCAGGGCCCTTGGGTATGGCTACACCTTC

J gene: TRBJ2-1
clone size: many
CDR3 length: 12
D gene: -
V gene: TRBV7-2
CDR3 protein: CASSLVASEQFF
CDR3 DNA: TGTGCCAGCAGCTTAGTAGCCTCTGAGCAGTTCTTC

J gene: TRBJ2-5
clone size: -
CDR3 length: 15
D gene: TRBD2
V gene: TRBV2
CDR3 protein: CASRLAGGGQETQYF
CDR3 DNA: TGTGCCAGCAGGCTAGCGGGGGGAGGACAAGAGACCCAGTACTTC

J gene: TRBJ1-5
clone size: many
CDR3 length: 14
D gene: -
V gene: TRBV6-1
CDR3 protein: CASSEGYSNQPQHF
CDR3 DNA: TGTGCCAGCAGTGAGGGATATAGCAATCAGCCCCAGCATTTT

J gene: TRBJ1-4
clone size: many
CDR3 length: 15
D gene: -
V gene: TRBV19
CDR3 protein: CASSKSGSGDRELFF
CDR3 DNA: TGTGCCAGTAGCAAATCGGGATCCGGGGATAGGGAACTGTTTTTT

J gene: TRBJ2-3
clone size: many
CDR3 length: 14
D gene: -
V gene: TRBV12-3/TRBV12-4
CDR3 protein: CASSFGVGTDTQYF
CDR3 DNA: TGTGCCAGCAGTTTTGGTGTCGGAACAGATACGCAGTATTTT

J gene: TRBJ2-1
clone size: many
CDR3 length: 14
D gene: -
V gene: TRBV28
CDR3 protein: CASSAPGQLVEQFF
CDR3 DNA: TGTGCCAGCAGTGCCCCCGGACAGTTAGTTGAGCAGTTCTTC

J gene: TRBJ1-5
clone size: many
CDR3 length: 18
D gene: TRBD1
V gene: TRBV19
CDR3 protein: CASSTRTGGIYSNQPQHF
CDR3 DNA: TGTGCCAGTAGTACCCGGACAGGGGGCATCTATAGCAATCAGCCCCAGCATTTT

J gene: TRBJ1-2
clone size: many
CDR3 length: 12
D gene: -
V gene: TRBV7-2
CDR3 protein: CASSLVGIGYTF
CDR3 DNA: TGTGCCAGCAGCTTAGTGGGGATCGGCTACACCTTC

J gene: TRBJ2-1
clone size: many
CDR3 length: 12
D gene: -
V gene: TRBV7-2
CDR3 protein: CASSGGLNEQFF
CDR3 DNA: TGTGCCAGCAGCGGGGGCCTCAATGAGCAGTTCTTC

J gene: TRBJ1-2
clone size: many
CDR3 length: 17
D gene: TRBD1
V gene: TRBV5-1
CDR3 protein: CASSLDDRGPSDYGYTF
CDR3 DNA: TGCGCCAGCAGCTTGGATGACAGGGGGCCAAGTGACTATGGCTACACCTTC

J gene: TRBJ2-7
clone size: many
CDR3 length: 14
D gene: TRBD1
V gene: TRBV20-1
CDR3 protein: CSARVGAGGYEQYF
CDR3 DNA: TGCAGTGCTAGAGTGGGGGCAGGGGGCTACGAGCAGTACTTC

J gene: TRBJ1-5
clone size: many
CDR3 length: 16
D gene: -
V gene: TRBV6-1
CDR3 protein: CASSPRDGLGGQPQHF
CDR3 DNA: TGTGCCAGCAGTCCCCGGGACGGCCTTGGAGGCCAGCCCCAGCATTTT

J gene: TRBJ1-2
clone size: many
CDR3 length: 15
D gene: TRBD1
V gene: TRBV6-1
CDR3 protein: CASTSRGQGFYGYTF
CDR3 DNA: TGTGCCAGCACCTCACGGGGACAGGGCTTCTATGGCTACACCTTC

J gene: TRBJ2-7
clone size: -
CDR3 length: 13
D gene: -
V gene: TRBV6-5
CDR3 protein: CASSYYRGYEQYF
CDR3 DNA: TGTGCCAGCAGTTACTATCGGGGCTACGAGCAGTACTTC

J gene: TRBJ2-2
clone size: many
CDR3 length: 13
D gene: TRBD1
V gene: TRBV6-1
CDR3 protein: CASRTGGTGELFF
CDR3 DNA: TGTGCCAGCAGGACAGGGGGCACCGGGGAGCTGTTTTTT

J gene: TRBJ2-7
clone size: many
CDR3 length: 15
D gene: -
V gene: TRBV20-1
CDR3 protein: CSAHLAHRGTYEQYF
CDR3 DNA: TGCAGTGCCCACCTCGCCCACAGAGGCACCTACGAGCAGTACTTC

J gene: TRBJ1-2
clone size: many
CDR3 length: 15
D gene: TRBD1
V gene: TRBV6-1
CDR3 protein: CASSSHGTGNYGYTF
CDR3 DNA: TGTGCCAGCAGTTCTCATGGGACAGGGAACTATGGCTACACCTTC

J gene: TRBJ1-1
clone size: many
CDR3 length: 14
D gene: TRBD1
V gene: TRBV6-1
CDR3 protein: CASSDRGGNTEAFF
CDR3 DNA: TGTGCCAGCAGCGACAGGGGTGGGAACACTGAAGCTTTCTTT

J gene: TRBJ1-6
clone size: medium-sized
CDR3 length: 16
D gene: -
V gene: TRBV6-1
CDR3 protein: CASSRRGREDSSPLHF
CDR3 DNA: TGTGCCAGCAGTCGCCGAGGCAGGGAAGATAGTTCACCCCTCCACTTT

J gene: TRBJ1-2
clone size: many
CDR3 length: 13
D gene: -
V gene: TRBV7-2
CDR3 protein: CASTYRRGVDYTF
CDR3 DNA: TGTGCCAGCACCTACCGGAGGGGGGTGGACTACACCTTC

J gene: TRBJ2-1
clone size: few
CDR3 length: 16
D gene: TRBD2
V gene: TRBV18
CDR3 protein: CASSPPSGGFYNEQFF
CDR3 DNA: TGTGCCAGCTCACCACCTAGCGGGGGTTTCTACAATGAGCAGTTCTTC

J gene: TRBJ2-7
clone size: many
CDR3 length: 13
D gene: -
V gene: TRBV30
CDR3 protein: CAWSGRASYEQYF
CDR3 DNA: TGTGCCTGGAGTGGCAGGGCATCCTACGAGCAGTACTTC

J gene: TRBJ2-5
clone size: once
CDR3 length: 13
D gene: -
V gene: TRBV6-1
CDR3 protein: CASTRVRQETQYF
CDR3 DNA: TGTGCCAGCACGAGGGTGAGACAAGAGACCCAGTACTTC

J gene: TRBJ1-6
clone size: many
CDR3 length: 13
D gene: TRBD1
V gene: TRBV12-3/TRBV12-4
CDR3 protein: CASSLGTGSPLHF
CDR3 DNA: TGTGCCAGCAGTTTAGGGACAGGGTCACCCCTCCACTTT